The text below deals with one TCR beta chain. Its antigen is as yet unknown. Trimming cost V 0 bases and J 2 bases, with 12 bases left between them. Germline-derived CDR1 and CDR2 are SGHRS and YFSETQ. The CDR3 sequence is 16 residues long. The sample belongs to a study of T cell responses to AZD1222 COVID-19 vaccine. Here immunoSEQ multiplex PCR was the method, and the copy in TCRdb shows in-frame clones only, minus some. This sample has 25,000 to 35,000 clones, with approximately 90% found just once. Study-wide results and limits: Just 5 to 7 people given AZD1222 tested seropositive at baseline. Possibly, clonal diversity was underestimated; donors were largely white British and included more females. Scientists sampled the repertoires only once the peak T cell response had passed.

This material consisted of peripheral blood, taken on day 0 of AZD1222 vaccination. The sequence derives from an adult in good health. The chain recombines TRBV5-1 with TRBJ1-3; no definite D call. This chain's CDR3 is CASSLDAFPAGNTIYF. For the CDR3, the DNA is TGCGCCAGCAGCTTGGATGCTTTTCCCGCTGGAAACACCATATATTTT.